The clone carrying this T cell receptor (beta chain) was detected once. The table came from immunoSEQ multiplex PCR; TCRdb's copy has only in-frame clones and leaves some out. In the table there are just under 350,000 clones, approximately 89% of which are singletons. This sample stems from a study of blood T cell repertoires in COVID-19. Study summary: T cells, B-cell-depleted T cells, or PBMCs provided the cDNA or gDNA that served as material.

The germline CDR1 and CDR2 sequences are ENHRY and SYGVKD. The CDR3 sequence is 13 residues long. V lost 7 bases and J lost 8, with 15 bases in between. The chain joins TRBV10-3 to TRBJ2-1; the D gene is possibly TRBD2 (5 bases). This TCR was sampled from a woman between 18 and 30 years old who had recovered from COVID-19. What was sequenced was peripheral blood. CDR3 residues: CAITGGRNDEQFF. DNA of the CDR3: TGTGCCATCACAGGTGGGAGAAACGATGAGCAGTTCTTC.